Listed below are T cell receptor beta chains from one sample, sequenced in a study of CD8+ T cells in alopecia areata. Libraries were prepared by immunoSEQ multiplex PCR; TCRdb keeps only in-frame clonotypes and omits some of them. The sample consists of about 140,000 clones, more than 85% of them appearing once. Material: CD8+ T cells sorted from blood, obtained at week 4, from a patient treated with tofacitinib. Receptors originate from a human donor with alopecia areata. CDR3s leave out the opening cysteine and the closing phenylalanine or tryptophan. Each record gives: J gene, V gene, CDR3 protein.

>TRBJ2-1|TRBV4-1
ASSQGETTYNEQF
>TRBJ2-7|TRBV7-6
ASSPMPNRGSYEQY
>TRBJ2-1|TRBV19
ASSIFAGGDNEQF
>TRBJ2-1|TRBV19
ASSGTYNEQF
>TRBJ1-2|TRBV7-9
ASSPRTGGAYGYT
>TRBJ2-1|TRBV11-2
ASSLQASGSNEQF
>TRBJ2-7|TRBV30
AWSAGSGSYEQY
>TRBJ1-5|TRBV6-5
ASSKRTGNQPQH
>TRBJ2-3|TRBV7-8
ASRSSSDTQY
>TRBJ2-1|TRBV25-1
ASRPSGGSHEQF
>TRBJ2-3|TRBV4-1
ASSQDPGTAYTDTQY
>TRBJ2-1|TRBV5-4
ASSFEAGRVDEQF
>TRBJ2-5|TRBV30
AWTTSGVSRETQY
>TRBJ1-1|TRBV30
ASKTGVKTEAF
>TRBJ2-3|TRBV7-9
ASSLSGARTDTQY
>TRBJ1-5|TRBV6-1
ASSEEDLGGNNQPQH
>TRBJ1-4|TRBV7-9
ASSYGPTAAEKLF
>TRBJ2-1|TRBV6-1
ASSPLAGVNEQF
>TRBJ2-1|TRBV27
ASSKKGGSGNEQF
>TRBJ2-7|TRBV7-9
ASSTRGEQY
>TRBJ2-1|TRBV4-1
ASSLTAEASYNEQF
>TRBJ1-2|TRBV9
ASSVATNYGYT
>TRBJ2-7|TRBV5-6
ASSSMGGREAYEQY
>TRBJ2-3|TRBV10-2
ASSPGLAGITTDTQY
>TRBJ2-7|TRBV5-1
ASSGRDGSYEQY
>TRBJ2-6|TRBV27
ASSSWTGVTGANVLT
>TRBJ2-7|TRBV5-1
ASSRGQGNTYEQY
>TRBJ2-1|TRBV7-3
ASSPAGGAYNEQF
>TRBJ2-2|TRBV27
ASSLLGFLGPTGELF
>TRBJ2-5|TRBV4-1
ASSQEDTQTQY
>TRBJ2-3|TRBV7-8
ASSSSRGLAADTQY
>TRBJ1-1|TRBV9
ASSVGGGDTEAF
>TRBJ2-4|TRBV5-1
ASSLRWRDFKNIQY
>TRBJ2-1|TRBV5-6
ASSLVDEQF
>TRBJ2-7|TRBV7-9
ASSLPGRHEQY
>TRBJ1-2|TRBV9
ASSPRGKEIDGYT
>TRBJ2-7|TRBV5-1
ASSLDVTYEQY
>TRBJ1-2|TRBV29-1
SVAEDYGYT
>TRBJ2-1|TRBV5-6
ASSLYPDYNEQF
>TRBJ2-1|TRBV5-1
ASSLGPSGRTEQF
>TRBJ2-7|TRBV6-1
ASSVWSGSGVGEQY
>TRBJ2-3|TRBV4-1
ASSQDEVPTQY
>TRBJ2-7|TRBV7-2
ASSSGQGRNEQY
>TRBJ2-2|TRBV7-9
ASGQAYTGELF
>TRBJ1-4|TRBV27
ASSLASGDEKLF
>TRBJ2-7|TRBV7-9
ASSPRDRVYEQY
>TRBJ2-5|TRBV9
ASSVETSEETQY
>TRBJ1-5|TRBV15
ATSRDRGRNQPQH